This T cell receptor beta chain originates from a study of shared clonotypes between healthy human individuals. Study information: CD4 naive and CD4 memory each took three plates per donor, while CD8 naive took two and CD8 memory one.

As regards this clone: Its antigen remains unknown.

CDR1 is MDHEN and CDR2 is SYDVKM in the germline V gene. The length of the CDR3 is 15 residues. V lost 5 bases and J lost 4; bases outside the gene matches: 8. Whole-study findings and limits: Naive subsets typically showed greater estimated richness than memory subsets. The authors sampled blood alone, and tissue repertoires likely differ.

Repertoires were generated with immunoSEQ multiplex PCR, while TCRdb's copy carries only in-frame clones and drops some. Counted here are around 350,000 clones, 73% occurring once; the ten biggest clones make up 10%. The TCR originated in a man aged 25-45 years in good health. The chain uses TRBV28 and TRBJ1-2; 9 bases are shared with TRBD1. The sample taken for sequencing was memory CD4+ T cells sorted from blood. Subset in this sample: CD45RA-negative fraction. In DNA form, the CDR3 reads TGTGCCAGCAGTCCTCACGGGACAGGGATCTATGGCTACACCTTC. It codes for CASSPHGTGIYGYTF.